The clone carrying this T cell receptor (beta chain) was seen many times. This CDR3 is 15 amino acids long. CDR1 is LGHDT and CDR2 is YNNKEL in the germline V gene (reference sequence). Trimming cost V 4 bases and J 1 base, with 13 bases left between them. This record belongs to a study of T cells after yellow fever vaccination. TCRdb used MiXCR to reprocess the 5' RACE reads, holding one entry per CDR3 protein. The table includes 95,000 to 150,000 distinct CDR3 sequences, about 15% detected once. This receptor was obtained from a man aged 18 to 30 who received the YFV17D yellow fever vaccine. The V call is TRBV3-1, the J call TRBJ2-5; perhaps TRBD2 as D (6 bases). The sequences come from CD8+ T cells sorted from PBMCs, collected 5 days after the yellow fever booster vaccination. DNA for the CDR3: TGTGCCAGCAGCCCAAGCGGAGGGACCCAAGAGACCCAGTACTTC. Protein: CASSPSGGTQETQYF.